The next 11 T cell receptor beta chains were all read from a single sample in a study of cytomegalovirus exposure and HLA in healthy donors. Primers for the PCR totalled 60 Vbeta and 13 Jbeta. Sequenced by immunoSEQ multiplex PCR; TCRdb stores in-frame clones only, minus some. This table holds about 190,000 clones, less than 90% found once. Sequencing was carried out using PBMCs. The receptors derive from a boy between 10 and 17 years old in good health and CMV-seronegative.

The chain links TRBV19 to TRBJ1-5; 10 bases are a match to TRBD1. CDR1 is LNHDA and CDR2 is SQIVND in the germline V gene (reference sequence). The CDR3 totals 17 residues. The junction had 9 bases not matched to a gene; V was cut back by 1 base and J by 6 bases. CDR3 in amino acids: CASSIVGTGALGQPQHF. As DNA, the CDR3 is TGTGCCAGTAGTATAGTAGGGACAGGGGCGCTCGGTCAGCCCCAGCATTTT.

This clone was seen more than once but under ten times. The V and J genes are TRBV29-1 and TRBJ1-1; D is ambiguous. The CDR3 loop spans 14 amino acids. Germline V gives CDR1 SQVTM, CDR2 ANQGSEA. Trimming removed 5 bases at V and 3 bases at J, with 16 bases between. Written as DNA, the CDR3 is TGCAGCGTTTTGGAGATCGGTTTGTACACTGAAGCTTTCTTT. Protein sequence: CSVLEIGLYTEAFF.

CDR3 residues: CASTDRGGYEKLFF. As DNA, the CDR3 is TGTGCCAGCACAGACAGGGGCGGGTATGAAAAACTGTTTTTT. J is TRBJ1-4 and V is TRBV2; the match to TRBD1 covers 8 bases. Per the germline V gene, CDR1 is SNHLY and CDR2 is FYNNEI. With V trimmed by 7 bases and J by 6 bases, 7 bases remained unmatched. This CDR3 has 14 residues.

The rearrangement uses TRBV30 and TRBJ1-5; 7 bases agree with TRBD1. This CDR3 region has 16 residues. Per germline, CDR1 GTSNPN and CDR2 SVGIG (reference sequence). J gave up 4 bases and V 1 base, and 10 bases lay outside the gene matches. The DNA for the CDR3 is TGTGCCTGGAGTGCCACTCGACAGGGTCGGAATCAGCCCCAGCATTTT. It encodes CAWSATRQGRNQPQHF. The whole variable domain, filled in from reference TRBV30 and TRBJ1-5, reads SQTIHQWPATLVQPVGSPLSLECTVEGTSNPNLYWYRQAAGRGLQLLFYSVGIGQISSEVPQNLSASRPQDRQFILSSKKLLLSDSGFYLCAWSATRQGRNQPQHFGDGTRLSIL.

In regard to this clone: Distinct nucleotide sequences in the sample also encode this CDR3. The chain has TRBV20-1 and TRBJ2-7, with 7 positions matching TRBD2. CDR1 DFQATT and CDR2 SNEGSKA come from the germline V gene (reference sequence). The CDR3 runs 11 residues. The trim removed 5 bases at V and 3 bases at J, leaving 1 base unmatched. CDR3 DNA: TGCAGTGCTGGCGGGAGCTACGAGCAGTACTTC. This encodes CSAGGSYEQYF.

The V gene is TRBV7-2, the J gene TRBJ2-7, with a weak D call TRBD2 (6 bases). The CDR3 loop spans 14 amino acids. V was pared by 5 bases and J by 0 bases, with 11 bases between. Germline CDR1 and CDR2: SGHTA and FQGNSA. CDR3 amino acids: CASSVQGGSYEQYF. The DNA of the CDR3 is TGTGCCAGCAGCGTTCAGGGAGGCTCCTACGAGCAGTACTTC. The entire variable domain, with the rest obtained from reference TRBV7-2 and TRBJ2-7, is as follows: GAGVSQSPSNKVTEKGKDVELRCDPISGHTALYWYRQSLGQGLEFLIYFQGNSAPDKSGLPSDRFSAERTGGSVSTLTIQRTQQEDSAVYLCASSVQGGSYEQYFGPGTRLTVT.

This clone was found a few times. The chain recombines TRBV7-9 with TRBJ1-1, with D unclear. This CDR3 has 18 amino acids. Looked up from germline, CDR1 is SEHNR and CDR2 is FQNEAQ (reference sequence). Trimming cost V 0 bases and J 5 bases, with 22 bases left between them. In nucleotides, the CDR3 is TGTGCCAGCAGCTTAGCGTTCCCCTCGAATGGTCGGGTAACTGAAGCTTTCTTT. Translated: CASSLAFPSNGRVTEAFF. The complete variable domain, with remaining parts taken from reference TRBV7-9 and TRBJ1-1, reads DTGVSQNPRHKITKRGQNVTFRCDPISEHNRLYWYRQTLGQGPEFLTYFQNEAQLEKSRLLSDRFSAERPKGSFSTLEIQRTEQGDSAMYLCASSLAFPSNGRVTEAFFGQGTRLTVV.

This sequence joins TRBV19 and TRBJ2-7; 9 nucleotides align to TRBD2. The V gene end was trimmed by 4 bases and the J gene end by 4 bases; junction bases not matched to a gene: 11. This CDR3 is built from 16 residues. Germline V CDR1 and CDR2: LNHDA, SQIVND (reference sequence). The chain's CDR3 is CASSTRLAESQYEQYF. DNA of the CDR3: TGTGCCAGTAGTACCCGACTAGCGGAGAGCCAATACGAGCAGTACTTC. Drawing the rest from reference TRBV19 and TRBJ2-7, the complete variable domain is DGGITQSPKYLFRKEGQNVTLSCEQNLNHDAMYWYRQDPGQGLRLIYYSQIVNDFQKGDIAEGYSVSREKKESFPLTVTSAQKNPTAFYLCASSTRLAESQYEQYFGPGTRLTVT.

This clone occurred a few times. This sequence joins TRBV6-5 and TRBJ1-1, with 7 nucleotides matching TRBD1. Germline CDR1 and CDR2: MNHEY and SVGAGI. The CDR3 sequence is 13 residues long. V lost 5 bases, J lost 3 bases, and 3 bases stayed unmatched. DNA of the CDR3: TGTGCCAGCAGTGAGGGGGCGCACACTGAAGCTTTCTTT. Its protein product is CASSEGAHTEAFF.

The rearrangement links TRBV27 to TRBJ1-6; 7 bases map to TRBD1. There are 14 residues in the CDR3. Germline V lookup: CDR1 MNHEY, CDR2 SMNVEV (reference sequence). The trim removed 6 bases at V and 3 bases at J, leaving 2 bases unmatched. The CDR3 nucleotides read TGTGCCAGCAGCGGGACAGTCTATAATTCACCCCTCCACTTT. It yields the protein CASSGTVYNSPLHF.

J is TRBJ2-2 and V is TRBV19; 7 bases are shared with TRBD1. J gave up 4 bases and V 6 bases, and 8 bases lay outside the gene matches. This CDR3 has 15 amino acids. The germline CDR1 and CDR2 sequences are LNHDA and SQIVND (reference sequence). This CDR3 reads CASSPQGVGTGELFF. CDR3 DNA sequence: TGTGCCAGTAGCCCGCAGGGGGTTGGCACCGGGGAGCTGTTTTTT.